This T cell receptor (beta chain) was profiled in a study of regulatory and conventional T cells in RAG deficiency. A remark on this clone: The antigen is unknown.

Blood CD4+ CD25-low CD127-high conventional T cells supplied the genomic DNA template. The germline V gene has CDR1 LGHNA and CDR2 YSLEER. The CDR3 sequence is 21 residues long. V lost 0 bases and J 0 bases, leaving 21 bases between the germline ends. Sequenced by immunoSEQ multiplex PCR; TCRdb stores in-frame clones only, minus some. The sample includes about 30,000 clones, approximately 96% of them seen just once. Study findings and constraints: Shorter CDR3s in all patient subsets; >75% Treg-Tconv overlap in Omenn. These Omenn syndrome Treg sorts may hold peripherally activated cells instead. RAG-deficient patients showed markedly lower Shannon entropy and higher Simpson indices than control T-cell subsets. Compared with controls, unique Treg TCR beta sequences dropped about 110-fold in Omenn syndrome and CID/AS.

These records were also assigned to another study, of regulatory T cells. That paper states: Amplification used 52 TRBV primers and 13 TRBJ primers.

The chain couples TRBV4-3 to TRBJ2-6; TRBD1 might be the D (6 bases). This receptor was obtained from a human donor in good health. The sequenced sample was CD25- CD4+ T cells sorted from blood. The CDR3 nucleotides are TGCGCCAGCAGCCAAGAGGTTGCGTTCGGACAGACTTACTCTGGGGCCAACGTCCTGACTTTC. It is translated as CASSQEVAFGQTYSGANVLTF.